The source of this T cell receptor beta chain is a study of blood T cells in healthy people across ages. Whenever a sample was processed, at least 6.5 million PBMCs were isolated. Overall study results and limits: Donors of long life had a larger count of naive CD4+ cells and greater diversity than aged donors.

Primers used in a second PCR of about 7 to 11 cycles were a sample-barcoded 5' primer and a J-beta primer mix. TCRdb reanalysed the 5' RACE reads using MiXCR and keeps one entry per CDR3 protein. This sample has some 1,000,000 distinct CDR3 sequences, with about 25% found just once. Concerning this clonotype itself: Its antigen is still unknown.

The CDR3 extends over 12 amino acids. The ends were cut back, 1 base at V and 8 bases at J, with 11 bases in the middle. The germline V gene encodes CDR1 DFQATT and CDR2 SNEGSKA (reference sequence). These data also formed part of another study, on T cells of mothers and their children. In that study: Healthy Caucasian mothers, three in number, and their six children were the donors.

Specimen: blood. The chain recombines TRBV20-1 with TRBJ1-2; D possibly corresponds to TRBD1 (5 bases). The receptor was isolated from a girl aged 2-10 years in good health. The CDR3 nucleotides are TGCAGTGCTAGAGCTGACAGAGGCGGCTACACCTTC. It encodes CSARADRGGYTF.